The 19 T cell receptor beta chains in this list originate from one sample, sequenced in a study of regulatory T cells in long-lasting Graves disease. Time point reported: newly diagnosed GD, antithyroid drugs for less than 3 months. Isolated PBMC RNA provided the starting material for the TCR library. Both iRepertoire HTBI primers and Arm-PCR of CDR3 regions were used to build the TCR beta libraries. TCRdb re-analysed the multiplex PCR reads in MiXCR, keeping a single row per CDR3 protein. The table records roughly 420,000 distinct CDR3 sequences, about 15% of them present only once. The data also belong to a second study, concerning T cells in Graves' hyperthyroidism and ophthalmopathy.

The sample consisted of peripheral blood mononuclear cells (PBMCs), taken at new diagnosis, from a patient treated with antithyroid drugs. The receptors here all came from a woman aged 25 to 39 with Graves disease.

The chain links TRBV14 to TRBJ1-4; D gene unclear. CDR1 is SGHDN and CDR2 is FVKESK in the germline V gene. The CDR3 consists of 16 residues. V was pared by 1 base and J by 7 bases, with 16 bases between. The CDR3 here is CASSQVMSSGPEKLFF. The DNA for the CDR3 is TGTGCCAGCAGCCAAGTGATGTCCTCCGGGCCTGAAAAACTGTTTTTT.

Points on this clonotype: The junction does not match germline at one end; this may be a read error. The chain carries TRBV5-4 and TRBJ1-3; D is unclear. The germline V gene has CDR1 SGHNT and CDR2 YYREEE (reference sequence). This CDR3 has 12 residues. The DNA of the CDR3 is TGTGCCGCGGGGAGTGCTGGAAACACCACATATTTT. Residues: CAAGSAGNTTYF.

The chain links TRBV12-3 or TRBV12-4 to TRBJ2-1; D remains ambiguous. CDR3 length: 12 residues. V was trimmed by 5 bases and J by 7 bases, leaving 9 bases between them. The CDR3 is CASSGSWNEQFF. In DNA, the CDR3 is TGTGCCAGCAGTGGCTCTTGGAATGAGCAGTTCTTC.

The table lists this clonotype with many counts. The V gene is TRBV6-1, the J gene TRBJ2-4, with a tentative D call TRBD2 (6 bases). V was cut by 8 bases and J by 7 bases, with 12 bases left in between. The CDR3 consists of 12 residues. The germline gives CDR1 MNHNS, CDR2 SASEGT. The CDR3 spells CASGGEWNIQYF. The CDR3 bases are TGTGCCAGCGGCGGGGAATGGAACATTCAGTACTTC.

CDR3 protein: CASSLVGGEGNEQFF. The CDR3 nucleotides read TGTGCCAGCAGTCTAGTCGGAGGGGAGGGCAATGAGCAGTTCTTC. The chain recombines TRBV7-3 with TRBJ2-1, with 7 bases that match TRBD2. The V segment lost 6 bases and the J segment 6 bases; nucleotides outside the gene matches: 11. The germline CDR1 and CDR2 sequences are SGHTA and FQGTGA. This CDR3 is 15 amino acids long.

This clonotype has more than one count but fewer than ten. This chain connects TRBV29-1 to TRBJ2-3; TRBD1 aligns across 7 bases. Germline CDR1 is SQVTM and CDR2 is ANQGSEA. V dropped 6 bases and J dropped 6; count of bases not matched to a gene: 9. The CDR3 consists of 13 residues. The CDR3 region has the DNA TGCAGCGTCACAGGGGAATCATCGGATACGCAGTATTTT. It translates to CSVTGESSDTQYF.

The chain carries TRBV5-4 and TRBJ2-5; the match to TRBD2 covers 10 bases. CDR3 size: 16 residues. CDR1 is SGHNT and CDR2 is YYREEE in the germline V gene (reference sequence). V lost 4 bases and J lost 2; bases outside the gene matches: 8. The CDR3 nucleotides are TGTGCCAGCAGCCAAGCGTGGACTAGCGGACAAGAGACCCAGTACTTC. This translates into CASSQAWTSGQETQYF. The whole variable domain, remainder taken from reference TRBV5-4 and TRBJ2-5, is ETGVTQSPTHLIKTRGQQVTLRCSSQSGHNTVSWYQQALGQGPQFIFQYYREEENGRGNFPPRFSGLQFPNYSSELNVNALELDDSALYLCASSQAWTSGQETQYFGPGTRLLVL.

This clonotype was detected a few times. The chain couples TRBV2 to TRBJ2-7; no clear D. Germline loops: CDR1 SNHLY, CDR2 FYNNEI. This CDR3 has 11 residues. The CDR3 coding sequence is TGTACCACCCAGTTGGCCTACGAGCAGTACTTC. It specifies CTTQLAYEQYF.

This clonotype has a count of ten or more. The V gene is TRBV7-3, the J gene TRBJ1-4, with D possibly TRBD1 on 5 matching bases. Trimming left V 1 base short and J 4 bases short, with 13 bases between. There are 16 residues in the CDR3. Germline loops: CDR1 SGHTA, CDR2 FQGTGA. The CDR3 protein is CASSLRPGTYNEKLFF. The CDR3 DNA is TGTGCCAGCAGCTTAAGACCTGGGACCTATAATGAAAAACTGTTTTTT.

At least ten counts were recorded for this clonotype. The V gene is TRBV7-2, the J gene TRBJ2-2; D not resolved. Germline CDR1 SGHTA, CDR2 FQGNSA. V was pared by 5 bases and J by 6 bases, with 19 bases between. CDR3 length: 16 amino acids. CDR3 in amino acids: CASSTRSGIGAGELFF. DNA of the CDR3: TGTGCCAGCAGCACCAGATCTGGTATTGGCGCCGGGGAGCTGTTTTTT.

This clonotype was detected ten times or more. This sequence joins TRBV5-1 and TRBJ2-5; maybe TRBD2 (5 bases). This CDR3 is built from 14 residues. With 0 bases removed from V and 9 bases from J, the gap between germline ends came to 15 bases. From germline, CDR1 is SGHRS and CDR2 YFSETQ. The CDR3 loop is CASSLDKWAAAQYF. The CDR3 nucleotides read TGCGCCAGCAGCTTGGATAAGTGGGCAGCGGCCCAGTACTTC.

In its sample, this clonotype was seen a few times. The chain is built from TRBV27 and TRBJ2-3; 10 positions agree with TRBD2. The V segment lost 6 bases and the J segment 5 bases; nucleotides outside the gene matches: 5. CDR1 MNHEY and CDR2 SMNVEV come from the germline V gene (reference sequence). The CDR3 totals 14 residues. The CDR3 DNA is TGTGCCAGCAGAGCGGGAGGGCCGATAGATACGCAGTATTTT. It codes for CASRAGGPIDTQYF.

In this sample, this clonotype turned up many times. The chain joins TRBV9 to TRBJ1-1; 7 bases agree with TRBD1. The CDR3 loop spans 15 amino acids. Germline V CDR1 and CDR2: SGDLS, YYNGEE. V lost 0 bases to trimming and J lost 7 bases; unmatched junction nucleotides: 9. The CDR3 DNA is TGTGCCAGCAGCGTAGAACCCACAGGGGTTGGTGAAGCTTTCTTT. It encodes CASSVEPTGVGEAFF.

This clonotype has at least ten counts. For the CDR3, the DNA is TGTGCCAGCAGCAAGACCTTGGGTTCCTACAATGAGCAGTTCTTC. Its translation is CASSKTLGSYNEQFF. The V gene is TRBV7-3, the J gene TRBJ2-1; D remains unclear. Trimming took 5 bases from V and 1 from J, leaving 12 bases between them. This CDR3 is built from 15 residues. Per the germline V gene, CDR1 is SGHTA and CDR2 is FQGTGA.

This clonotype was counted at least ten times. The V gene is TRBV6-2 or TRBV6-3, the J gene TRBJ2-1; 14 nucleotides line up with TRBD2. V shed 7 bases and J 1 base; nucleotides not matched to a gene: 15. The CDR3 runs to 20 residues. Germline values: CDR1 MNHEY, CDR2 SVGEGT. CDR3 region: CASKTANPGLAGASYNEQFF. The CDR3 coding sequence is TGTGCCAGCAAAACTGCCAATCCGGGACTAGCGGGGGCTTCCTACAATGAGCAGTTCTTC.

Many counts were recorded for this clonotype. The rearrangement links TRBV12-3 or TRBV12-4 to TRBJ1-2, with 8 bases identical to TRBD1. This CDR3 contains 14 residues. J gave up 4 bases and V 6 bases, and 7 bases lay outside the gene matches. This CDR3 is CASRTGTGPYGYTF. The DNA for the CDR3 is TGTGCCAGCAGAACTGGGACAGGCCCCTATGGCTACACCTTC.

On this clonotype itself: This may arise from a read error, as a much more abundant clone is one base away. The chain has TRBV12-3 or TRBV12-4 and TRBJ2-1; unclear D gene. CDR3 length equals 13 residues. The CDR3 region is CASSSVVPNEKFF. As DNA, the CDR3 is TGTGCCAGCAGTTCTGTGGTCCCCAATGAGAAGTTCTTC.

In regard to this clonotype: A read error may explain this, as a much larger clone is one base away. The V call is TRBV29-1, the J call TRBJ1-4, with 7 bases identical to TRBD1. The J segment lost 7 bases and the V segment lost 7 bases, leaving 9 bases of the junction unmatched. The CDR3 is made up of 13 amino acids. In germline, CDR1 is SQVTM, CDR2 ANQGSEA. This CDR3 is CSAAGGHTEKLFF. CDR3 DNA: TGCAGCGCCGCAGGGGGTCACACTGAAAAACTGTTTTTT.

In its sample, this clonotype was seen many times. V is TRBV20-1 and J is TRBJ2-1; D unclear. CDR1 and CDR2 (germline): DFQATT, SNEGSKA (reference sequence). The CDR3 sequence is 16 residues long. Trimming left V 1 base short and J 0 bases short, with 13 bases between. CDR3 protein: CSARGPRTGSYNEQFF. CDR3 nucleotide sequence: TGCAGTGCTAGAGGGCCGCGGACCGGCTCCTACAATGAGCAGTTCTTC.